These 26 T cell receptor beta chains share one sample of origin, sequenced in a study of T cells in Graves' hyperthyroidism and ophthalmopathy. Researchers took RNA transcripts and amplified the TCR beta CDR3 regions from them. The HTBI set primed first-round TCR CDR3 RT-PCR. Each CDR3 protein is one row after TCRdb ran MiXCR on the multiplex PCR reads. The repertoire holds fewer than 650,000 distinct CDR3 sequences, with about 14% as singletons. The sample comprised blood. The receptors were sampled from a woman younger than 45 with Graves' hyperthyroidism that later progressed to Graves' ophthalmopathy.

In this sample, this clonotype turned up many times. This sequence joins TRBV28 and TRBJ2-7; 7 bases match TRBD1. Germline CDR1 is MDHEN and CDR2 is SYDVKM. The CDR3 is made up of 14 amino acids. The V and J ends lost 8 bases and 3 bases, in that order; junction bases with no gene match: 10. For the CDR3, the DNA is TGTGCCAGCGGAGACAGGGTTTGGGACTACGAGCAGTACTTC. Translated: CASGDRVWDYEQYF.

The chain combines TRBV4-1 with TRBJ2-1; D not certain. The germline V and J ends were trimmed by 3 bases and 6 bases, with 15 bases remaining between them. The CDR3 length is 15 residues. Germline V CDR1 and CDR2: MGHRA, YSYEKL. CDR3 amino acids: CASSHGLGVVNEQFF. The CDR3 nucleotides read TGCGCCAGCAGCCACGGCCTAGGAGTTGTCAATGAGCAGTTCTTC.

The chain couples TRBV5-1 to TRBJ2-2, with D perhaps matching TRBD1 (6 bases). Germline V gene data show CDR1 as SGHRS and CDR2 as YFSETQ. CDR3 length: 16 amino acids. With 4 bases removed from V and 0 bases from J, the gap between germline ends came to 13 bases. The CDR3 here is CASSPTPGANTGELFF. DNA of the CDR3: TGCGCCAGCAGCCCCACTCCAGGGGCGAACACCGGGGAGCTGTTTTTT.

This clonotype was seen ten or more times. The chain recombines TRBV11-1 with TRBJ2-1; TRBD2 matches 10 bases. Germline V gene lookup returns CDR1 SGHAT and CDR2 FQDESV (reference sequence). The CDR3 length is 15 residues. After removal of 4 bases from V and 5 bases from J, the junction contained 5 bases not matched to a gene. CDR3 in amino acids: CASSSAGGGNNEQFF. CDR3 bases: TGTGCCAGCAGCTCAGCGGGAGGGGGGAACAATGAGCAGTTCTTC.

This clonotype was seen at least ten times. The rearrangement uses TRBV7-2 and TRBJ2-7; 11 bases are shared with TRBD1. CDR3 size: 14 residues. J gave up 2 bases and V 6 bases, and 3 bases lay outside the gene matches. Germline-derived CDR1 and CDR2 are SGHTA and FQGNSA. As DNA, the CDR3 is TGTGCCAGCAGACCGGGACAGGGGGCCTACGAGCAGTACTTC. Its protein is CASRPGQGAYEQYF.

J is TRBJ2-3 and V is TRBV7-3; 8 nucleotides line up with TRBD2. The V and J ends lost 5 bases and 2 bases, in that order; junction bases with no gene match: 3. This CDR3 spans 14 amino acids. Germline V lookup: CDR1 SGHTA, CDR2 FQGTGA. The CDR3 sequence is CASSLSGATDTQYF. Here the CDR3 DNA reads TGTGCCAGCAGCCTTAGCGGGGCCACAGATACGCAGTATTTT.

Notes on this clonotype: It may be a read error: a sequence one base away is much more abundant. The rearrangement links TRBV29-1 to TRBJ2-2; no clear D gene. In germline, CDR1 is SQVTM, CDR2 ANQGSEA. This CDR3 is built from 11 residues. V dropped 5 bases and J dropped 3 bases, with 4 bases sitting between them. The DNA for the CDR3 is TGCAGCGTTCGGGACACCGGGGAGCTGTTTTTT. The encoded protein is CSVRDTGELFF.

This clonotype has ten or more counts. This chain links TRBV20-1 with TRBJ2-7, with D perhaps TRBD2 (6 bases). Germline CDR1 and CDR2: DFQATT and SNEGSKA (reference sequence). V was trimmed by 4 bases and J by 4 bases, leaving 20 bases between them. CDR3 length: 15 amino acids. The CDR3 sequence: CSATPGEVIGYEQYF. The CDR3 DNA reads TGCAGTGCTACTCCGGGAGAGGTCATAGGATACGAGCAGTACTTC.

In its sample, this clonotype was seen many times. V is TRBV11-2 and J is TRBJ1-3; tentative D call: TRBD1 (5 bases). Germline loops: CDR1 SGHAT, CDR2 FQNNGV. The CDR3 runs 16 residues. V was clipped by 3 bases and J by 1 base, with 13 bases between them. CDR3 protein: CASSFNPGPSGNTIYF. The CDR3 bases are TGTGCCAGCAGCTTTAACCCAGGGCCTTCTGGAAACACCATATATTTT.

This chain uses TRBV4-3 with TRBJ2-1, with 9 bases matching TRBD2. The CDR3 consists of 15 residues. With 4 bases clipped from V and 5 bases from J, the junction kept 6 bases outside the gene matches. Germline CDR1 is LGHNA and CDR2 is YSLEER. The CDR3 region is CASSLGAGGNNEQFF. In nucleotides, the CDR3 is TGCGCCAGCAGCCTTGGGGCGGGGGGGAACAATGAGCAGTTCTTC.

The gene calls are TRBV20-1 and TRBJ1-4; 7 nucleotides match TRBD1. With V trimmed by 0 bases and J by 8 bases, 18 bases remained unmatched. In germline, CDR1 is DFQATT, CDR2 SNEGSKA (reference sequence). This CDR3 spans 18 amino acids. The CDR3 reads CSARDPTDRDSLYEKLFF. In DNA form, the CDR3 reads TGCAGTGCTAGAGACCCTACTGACAGGGATTCATTATACGAAAAACTGTTTTTT.

The chain links TRBV2 to TRBJ1-6; 7 bases are shared with TRBD1. Germline V lookup: CDR1 SNHLY, CDR2 FYNNEI. This CDR3 spans 15 amino acids. Trimming cost V 6 bases and J 6 bases; bases outside gene matches: 8. Here the CDR3 reads CASRLQGHTNSPLHF. The CDR3 region has the DNA TGTGCCAGCAGGCTACAGGGGCACACTAATTCACCCCTCCACTTT.

V usage is TRBV19 and J usage is TRBJ2-2, with D tentatively TRBD1 (6 bases). This CDR3 contains 15 residues. CDR1 is LNHDA, CDR2 SQIVND, per germline (reference sequence). V dropped 4 bases and J dropped 4 bases, with 13 bases sitting between them. The CDR3 here is CASSTGQRGTGELFF. The CDR3 nucleotides read TGTGCCAGTAGTACAGGACAGCGCGGCACCGGGGAGCTGTTTTTT.

As for this clonotype: A read error may explain this, as a much larger clone is one base away. As the CDR3 is not closed by the conserved phenylalanine or tryptophan, this likely results from a read error. This chain uses TRBV20-1 with TRBJ2-5, with TRBD2 identical over 10 bases. The CDR3 sequence is 13 residues long. The ends lost 3 bases at V and 5 bases at J; junction bases unmatched: 3. Germline values: CDR1 DFQATT, CDR2 SNEGSKA (reference sequence). CDR3 sequence (DNA): TGCAGTGCTAGCGAACTAGCGGGGGAGACCCAGTACCTC. Translated: CSASELAGETQYL.

In DNA, the CDR3 is TGTGCCAGCAGCCATCTCGGGGGGGAGACAGGCGGGGTTACGAGAGCTTTCTTT. It is translated as CASSHLGGETGGVTRAFF. The V call is TRBV3-1, the J call TRBJ1-1; D may be TRBD1 (6 bases). From germline, CDR1 is LGHDT and CDR2 YNNKEL (reference sequence). V lost 3 bases to trimming and J lost 10 bases, with 30 bases between them. The CDR3 length is 18 residues. Complete variable domain (other parts from reference TRBV3-1 and TRBJ1-1): DTAVSQTPKYLVTQMGNDKSIKCEQNLGHDTMYWYKQDSKKFLKIMFSYNNKELIINETVPNRFSPKSPDKAHLNLHINSLELGDSAVYFCASSHLGGETGGVTRAFFGQGTRLTVV.

The table lists this clonotype with many counts. The rearrangement joins TRBV27 to TRBJ1-5, with 11 nucleotides matching TRBD1. Germline lookup yields CDR1 MNHEY and CDR2 SMNVEV (reference sequence). The CDR3 contains 16 residues. Trimming at V came to 4 bases and at J to 6 bases, leaving 8 bases not matched to a gene. CDR3 residues: CASSSMGQGEGQPQHF. Here the CDR3 DNA reads TGTGCCAGCAGTTCCATGGGACAGGGGGAGGGTCAGCCCCAGCATTTT.

This clonotype has only a few counts. This chain connects TRBV3-1 to TRBJ2-2; D unclear. The CDR3 extends over 16 amino acids. The V end lost 4 bases, the J end lost 0 bases, and 12 bases lay between the germline ends. The germline gives CDR1 LGHDT, CDR2 YNNKEL (reference sequence). As DNA, the CDR3 is TGTGCCAGCAGCCGCCTGAGAAACGCGAACACCGGGGAGCTGTTTTTT. The encoded protein is CASSRLRNANTGELFF.

This clonotype was seen many times. V usage is TRBV15 and J usage is TRBJ2-2; 7 bases fit TRBD1. CDR3 length: 18 residues. The germline V gene encodes CDR1 LNHNV and CDR2 YYDKDF (reference sequence). V dropped 5 bases and J dropped 3; count of bases not matched to a gene: 15. The CDR3 DNA sequence: TGTGCCACCAGCCCTAGTCAGGGACAGCCCCTTGACACCGGGGAGCTGTTTTTT. As protein: CATSPSQGQPLDTGELFF.

This clonotype was detected a few times. V is TRBV6-1 and J is TRBJ1-2; TRBD1 agrees at 8 bases. V lost 8 bases to trimming and J lost 4 bases; unmatched junction nucleotides: 9. The CDR3 runs 14 residues. CDR1 MNHNS and CDR2 SASEGT come from the germline V gene. CDR3 residues: CASRRQGPSYGYTF. The CDR3 DNA follows: TGTGCCAGCCGTCGACAGGGGCCTAGCTATGGCTACACCTTC.

This clonotype was found many times. V is TRBV4-3 and J is TRBJ2-2; 8 bases line up with TRBD1. CDR1 LGHNA and CDR2 YSLEER come from the germline V gene. Losses at the gene ends were 1 base for V and 7 bases for J; bases not matched to a gene: 11. The CDR3 totals 17 residues. This CDR3 is CASSQVPTGEVVGELFF. As DNA, the CDR3 is TGCGCCAGCAGCCAAGTACCGACAGGGGAAGTCGTCGGGGAGCTGTTTTTT.

The sample holds a few counts of this clonotype. The junction departs from the called germline gene at one end, perhaps through a read error. This rearrangement joins TRBV28 to TRBJ1-5, with a possible D match to TRBD1 (6 bases). Per the germline V gene, CDR1 is MDHEN and CDR2 is SYDVKM. This CDR3 is built from 15 residues. The CDR3 loop reads CAGRLRGYSNQPQHF. DNA for the CDR3: TGTGCCGGCAGACTCAGGGGCTATAGCAATCAGCCCCAGCATTTT. Variable domain in full (rest from reference TRBV28 and TRBJ1-5): DVKVTQSSRYLVKRTGEKVFLECVQDMDHENMFWYRQDPGLGLRLIYFSYDVKMKEKGDIPEGYSVSREKKERFSLILESASTNQTSMYLCAGRLRGYSNQPQHFGDGTRLSIL.

The chain joins TRBV18 to TRBJ2-6; D is uncertain. CDR1 and CDR2 (germline): KGHSH, LQKENI. V lost 3 bases to trimming and J lost 0 bases, with 15 bases between them. The CDR3 length is 18 residues. The CDR3 reads CASSPSAFQTSGANVLTF. The CDR3 DNA sequence: TGTGCCAGCTCACCCTCGGCGTTCCAAACCTCTGGGGCCAACGTCCTGACTTTC.

The chain has TRBV9 and TRBJ2-1; 7 positions match TRBD2. The CDR3 has 14 residues. Germline assignment: CDR1 SGDLS and CDR2 YYNGEE. With 2 bases clipped from V and 11 bases from J, the junction kept 10 bases outside the gene matches. CDR3 sequence (DNA): TGTGCCAGCAGCGTGCGTCTAGCGGCCGACCAGCAGTTCTTC. Its protein is CASSVRLAADQQFF.

As for this clonotype: At one boundary the junction diverges from the germline segment, which might be a read error. The chain combines TRBV5-1 with TRBJ1-5; a weak D match, TRBD1 (5 bases). Germline assignment: CDR1 SGHRS and CDR2 YFSETQ. The CDR3 runs to 16 residues. CDR3 in amino acids: CASSPGRGNSNQPQHF. CDR3 nucleotide sequence: TGTGCCAGCAGCCCTGGGAGGGGCAATAGCAATCAGCCCCAGCATTTT.

Only a few counts were recorded for this clonotype. The chain combines TRBV27 with TRBJ2-1, with 7 bases matching TRBD1. The CDR3 is 16 residues long. The ends lost 3 bases at V and 4 bases at J; junction bases unmatched: 9. Germline-derived CDR1 and CDR2 are MNHEY and SMNVEV (reference sequence). The CDR3 bases are TGTGCCAGCAGTTTGTCTACAGGGGATCGGTACAATGAGCAGTTCTTC. Protein sequence: CASSLSTGDRYNEQFF.

This clonotype came up many times. V is TRBV12-3 or TRBV12-4 and J is TRBJ1-2, with D possibly TRBD1 on 5 matching bases. Trimming took 7 bases from V and 4 from J, leaving 16 bases between them. The CDR3 spans 14 residues. In nucleotides, the CDR3 is TGTGCCAGCACTCGGGACGACCGGGCCTATGGCTACACCTTC. Encoded protein: CASTRDDRAYGYTF.